This is a list of T cell receptor beta chains from one sample in a study of cytomegalovirus exposure and HLA in healthy donors. Repertoires were generated with immunoSEQ multiplex PCR, while TCRdb's copy carries only in-frame clones and drops some. Of about 200,000 clones listed, 79% are singletons. Sequencing was carried out using PBMCs. The receptor set was obtained from a man aged 50-59 years in good health and CMV-seronegative. CDR3s include the opening cysteine and the closing phenylalanine or tryptophan. A D gene is named only where the DNA matches it firmly. Size is stated for part of the rows, as once, few or many counts, or as a class when the clone is expanded.

J | D | V | size | CDR3 | DNA
TRBJ1-1 | . | TRBV20-1 | . | CILRMDTEAFF | TGCATCCTAAGAATGGACACTGAAGCTTTCTTT
TRBJ2-5 | . | TRBV6-5 | . | CASSYQGLAGGETQYF | TGTGCCAGCAGTTACCAAGGACTAGCAGGGGGGGAGACCCAGTACTTC
TRBJ2-2 | . | TRBV5-1 | . | CASRDWGYPNTGELFF | TGTGCCAGCAGAGATTGGGGCTATCCGAACACCGGGGAGCTGTTTTTT
TRBJ2-1 | . | TRBV12-5 | . | CASGLSQLRQFF | TGTGCTAGTGGTTTGTCACAGCTAAGGCAGTTCTTC
TRBJ1-5 | . | TRBV27 | . | CASSLWPPLLTGNNQPQHF | TGTGCCAGCAGTTTATGGCCCCCCCTCTTGACTGGTAACAATCAGCCCCAGCATTTT
TRBJ2-7 | TRBD1 | TRBV27 | . | CASAKTTGGSEQYF | TGTGCCAGCGCGAAAACTACAGGGGGTAGCGAGCAGTACTTC
TRBJ2-7 | . | TRBV19 | . | CASSISTDSYEQYF | TGTGCCAGTAGTATATCTACAGACTCCTACGAGCAGTACTTC
TRBJ1-1 | . | TRBV30 | . | CAWSYLEGNTEAFF | TGTGCCTGGAGTTATCTAGAGGGGAACACTGAAGCTTTCTTT
TRBJ2-7 | TRBD2 | TRBV10-3 | . | CAIRRTSGALSYEQYF | TGTGCCATCAGAAGGACTAGCGGGGCCCTCTCCTACGAGCAGTACTTC
TRBJ2-7 | TRBD1 | TRBV4-2 | . | CASSQDVGQGTLSYEQYF | TGTGCCAGCAGCCAAGATGTCGGACAGGGGACCCTCTCCTACGAGCAGTACTTC
TRBJ2-2 | TRBD2 | TRBV9 | once | CASSVSGTRTGELFF | TGTGCCAGCAGCGTCTCCGGGACTAGAACCGGGGAGCTGTTTTTT
TRBJ1-2 | TRBD1 | TRBV9 | . | CASSPRPGTGHYGYTF | TGTGCCAGCAGCCCACGTCCCGGGACAGGGCACTATGGCTACACCTTC
TRBJ1-3 | TRBD1 | TRBV28 | . | CASRLTGAGNTIYF | TGTGCCAGCAGACTGACAGGGGCTGGAAACACCATATATTTT
TRBJ1-1 | . | TRBV14 | . | CASSQHHSLNTEAFF | TGTGCCAGCAGCCAACATCACAGCCTGAACACCGAAGCTTTCTTT
TRBJ1-2 | . | TRBV2 | . | CASSEGGHYGYTF | TGTGCCAGCAGTGAAGGAGGGCACTATGGCTACACCTTC
TRBJ2-2 | TRBD2 | TRBV9 | . | CASSTPGLAGDTGELFF | TGTGCCAGCAGCACTCCTGGACTAGCGGGTGACACCGGGGAGCTGTTTTTT
TRBJ1-4 | . | TRBV14 | . | CASSQVFGGKLFF | TGTGCCAGCAGCCAAGTATTTGGGGGGAAACTGTTTTTT
TRBJ2-1 | . | TRBV5-6 | . | CASSPQLAGEQFF | TGTGCCAGCAGCCCCCAACTAGCTGGTGAGCAGTTCTTC